Below, 11 T cell receptor beta chains from the same sample are listed, as sequenced in a study of molecular identifiers for immune sequencing clone quantification. Via MiXCR, TCRdb re-called the PCR reads, giving one row per CDR3 protein. The sample includes fewer than 350,000 distinct CDR3 sequences, 20% to 25% of them seen just once. Material: naive CD8+ T cells from blood, with Jurkat cell RNA spiked in. Subset defined: FACS-sorted CD8+CD4-CCR7+CD45RA+ naive T cells. These TCRs come from a human donor in good health. Some libraries in this study had Jurkat cell RNA spiked in.

The rearrangement joins TRBV30 to TRBJ2-7; no firm D call. The CDR3 covers 11 residues. Germline values: CDR1 GTSNPN, CDR2 SVGIG (reference sequence). The ends were cut back, 2 bases at V and 7 bases at J, with 9 bases in the middle. CDR3 nucleotide sequence: TGTGCCTGGAGTAGTACGGGTGAGCAGTACTTC. Translated: CAWSSTGEQYF.

The chain couples TRBV27 to TRBJ1-5, with D unresolved. In germline, CDR1 is MNHEY, CDR2 SMNVEV (reference sequence). V was pared by 5 bases and J by 7 bases, with 12 bases between. There are 13 residues in the CDR3. This CDR3 reads CASSPRSGQPQHF. The CDR3 nucleotides read TGTGCCAGCAGTCCCCGATCGGGCCAGCCCCAGCATTTT.

Comments on this clonotype: Since a much larger clone is just one base distant, this may be a read error. V is TRBV12-3 or TRBV12-4 and J is TRBJ2-5; TRBD2 might be the D (6 bases). The CDR3 sequence is 18 residues long. CDR3: CASSSPPSGPRGQETQCF. CDR3 nucleotide sequence: TGTGCCAGCAGTTCCCCCCCGTCCGGGCCGCGGGGCCAAGAGACCCAGTGCTTC.

The sample holds many counts of this clonotype. The chain couples TRBV4-3 to TRBJ2-5, with D tentatively TRBD2 (5 bases). The CDR3 consists of 14 residues. The V end lost 0 bases, the J end lost 10 bases, and 15 bases lay between the germline ends. Germline V gives CDR1 LGHNA, CDR2 YSLEER. The CDR3 DNA reads as TGCGCCAGCAGCCAAGATGTCGCCCCCCGGGACCAGTACTTC. Translation gives CASSQDVAPRDQYF.

Notes on this clonotype: A much larger clone lies one base from this, so it may be a read error. The chain has TRBV6-2 or TRBV6-3 and TRBJ1-5; D not resolved. The CDR3 totals 13 residues. Germline V lookup: CDR1 MNHEY, CDR2 SVGEGT. The CDR3: CASTYGFNPPQHF. The CDR3 coding sequence is TGTGCCAGCACCTACGGGTTCAATCCGCCCCAGCATTTT.

This clonotype was counted a few times. The rearrangement links TRBV28 to TRBJ2-3, with TRBD2 matching over 7 bases. V dropped 4 bases and J dropped 1; count of bases not matched to a gene: 5. The germline CDR1 and CDR2 sequences are MDHEN and SYDVKM. The CDR3 length is 15 residues. The CDR3 protein is CASSSRLARTDTQYF. CDR3 bases: TGTGCCAGCAGTTCCAGACTAGCTCGCACAGATACGCAGTATTTT.

V is TRBV5-1 and J is TRBJ2-7, with 7 bases fitting TRBD1. The CDR3 extends over 13 amino acids. Germline values: CDR1 SGHRS, CDR2 YFSETQ. The V segment lost 2 bases and the J segment 6 bases; nucleotides outside the gene matches: 5. CDR3 sequence (DNA): TGCGCCAGCAGCTTCGGGGACAGCTGCGAGCAGTACTTC. It specifies CASSFGDSCEQYF. Complete variable domain (other parts from reference TRBV5-1 and TRBJ2-7): KAGVTQTPRYLIKTRGQQVTLSCSPISGHRSVSWYQQTPGQGLQFLFEYFSETQRNKGNFPGRFSGRQFSNSRSEMNVSTLELGDSALYLCASSFGDSCEQYFGPGTRLTVT.

A word on this clonotype: A read error is possible here, since a much larger clone lies one base away. CDR3 protein: CASSQSCTDNTDAFF. The CDR3 DNA reads TGCGCCAGCAGTCAATCTTGTACGGACAACACTGATGCTTTCTTT. The rearrangement joins TRBV23-1 to TRBJ1-1, with TRBD1 as a possible D gene (5 bases). TRBV23-1 is noted as an ORF with a role that remains uncertain. The CDR3 is 15 amino acids.

Concerning this clonotype itself: A read error may explain this, as a much larger clone is one base away. V and J are TRBV12-3 or TRBV12-4 and TRBJ2-3; D remains ambiguous. CDR3 size: 11 residues. V lost 11 bases, J lost 2 bases, and 8 bases lay in between. CDR3 sequence reads: CAGTLTDTQYF. The CDR3 bases are TGTGCCGGCACCCTCACAGATACGCAGTATTTT.

Only one count was recorded for this clonotype. With a much larger clone just one base away, this may be a read error. The chain employs TRBV20-1 and TRBJ2-7; no clear D. The CDR3 consists of 13 residues. Germline V gives CDR1 DFQATT, CDR2 SNEGSKA (reference sequence). This chain's CDR3 is CNAPDRNFYEQYF. The CDR3 DNA follows: TGCAATGCGCCCGATAGAAACTTCTACGAGCAGTACTTC.

A few counts support this clonotype. The chain recombines TRBV10-3 with TRBJ2-5, with D uncertain. V was shortened by 4 bases and J by 2 bases, with 8 bases between the two germline ends. The CDR3 length is 13 residues. Germline-derived CDR1 and CDR2 are ENHRY and SYGVKD. In DNA, the CDR3 is TGTGCCATCAGTGCGGCGGATCAAGAGACCCAGTACTTC. Protein product: CAISAADQETQYF.